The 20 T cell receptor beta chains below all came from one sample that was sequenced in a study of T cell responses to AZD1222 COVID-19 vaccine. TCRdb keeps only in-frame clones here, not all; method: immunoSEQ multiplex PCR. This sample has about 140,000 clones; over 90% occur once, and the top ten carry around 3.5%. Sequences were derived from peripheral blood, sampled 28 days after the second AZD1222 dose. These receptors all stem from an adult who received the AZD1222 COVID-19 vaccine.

The CDR3 DNA is TGTGCTAGTGGTTCCCCAGACAGGCCGAACACTGAAGCTTTCTTT. Its translation: CASGSPDRPNTEAFF. This chain joins TRBV12-5 and TRBJ1-1; a weak D match, TRBD1 (6 bases). Germline V CDR1 and CDR2: LGHNT, FRNRAP. CDR3 length: 15 amino acids. V was pared by 4 bases and J by 1 base, with 13 bases between.

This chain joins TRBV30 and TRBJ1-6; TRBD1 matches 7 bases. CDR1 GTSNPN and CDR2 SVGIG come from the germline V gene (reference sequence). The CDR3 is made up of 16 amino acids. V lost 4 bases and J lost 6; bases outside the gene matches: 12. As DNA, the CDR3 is TGTGCCTGGACGTTCAGGGGGGAAAGTTTTAATTCACCCCTCCACTTT. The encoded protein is CAWTFRGESFNSPLHF. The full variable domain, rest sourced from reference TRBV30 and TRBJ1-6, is SQTIHQWPATLVQPVGSPLSLECTVEGTSNPNLYWYRQAAGRGLQLLFYSVGIGQISSEVPQNLSASRPQDRQFILSSKKLLLSDSGFYLCAWTFRGESFNSPLHFGNGTRLTVT.

CDR3 nucleotides: TGTGCCAGCGTCGTAGGGAGTAGTTCACCCCTCCACTTT. Its protein is CASVVGSSSPLHF. V gene TRBV28 combines with J gene TRBJ1-6; D gene uncertain. This CDR3 spans 13 amino acids. Trimming shortened V by 8 bases and J by 9 bases, and 14 bases separated the two germline ends. CDR1 is MDHEN, CDR2 SYDVKM, per germline.

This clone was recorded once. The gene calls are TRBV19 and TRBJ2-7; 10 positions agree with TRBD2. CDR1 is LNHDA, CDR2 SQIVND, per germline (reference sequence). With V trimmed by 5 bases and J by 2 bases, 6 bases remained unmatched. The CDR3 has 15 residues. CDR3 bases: TGTGCCAGTAGTCTACCCGGGACTAGCGCCTACGAGCAGTACTTC. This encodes CASSLPGTSAYEQYF.

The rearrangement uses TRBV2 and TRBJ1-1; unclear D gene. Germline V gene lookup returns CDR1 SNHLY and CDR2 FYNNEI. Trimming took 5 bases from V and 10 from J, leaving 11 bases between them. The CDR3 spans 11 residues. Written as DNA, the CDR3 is TGTGCCAGCAGTAGCCCCGTCGGAGCTTTCTTT. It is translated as CASSSPVGAFF.

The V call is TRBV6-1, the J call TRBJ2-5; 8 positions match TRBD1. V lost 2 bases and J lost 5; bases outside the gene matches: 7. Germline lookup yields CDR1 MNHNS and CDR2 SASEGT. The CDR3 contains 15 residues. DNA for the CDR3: TGTGCCAGCAGTGAACAAGGACAGGGATGGGAGACCCAGTACTTC. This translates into CASSEQGQGWETQYF.

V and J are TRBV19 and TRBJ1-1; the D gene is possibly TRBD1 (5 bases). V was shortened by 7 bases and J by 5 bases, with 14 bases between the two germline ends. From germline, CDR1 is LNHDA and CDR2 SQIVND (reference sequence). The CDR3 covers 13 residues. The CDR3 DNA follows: TGTGCCAGTAACACAGGAGGATGGACTGAAGCTTTCTTT. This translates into CASNTGGWTEAFF.

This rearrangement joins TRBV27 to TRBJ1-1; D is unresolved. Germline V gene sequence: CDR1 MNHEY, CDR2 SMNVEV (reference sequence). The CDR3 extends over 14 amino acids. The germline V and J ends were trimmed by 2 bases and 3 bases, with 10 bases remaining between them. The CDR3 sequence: CASSLRRLYTEAFF. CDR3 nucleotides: TGTGCCAGCAGTTTACGGCGATTGTACACTGAAGCTTTCTTT.

CDR3 coding DNA: TGTGCCTGGAGTGTACAGGGGGGTGAGGCCCAGCATTTT. It translates to CAWSVQGGEAQHF. The chain links TRBV30 to TRBJ1-5, with 8 bases fitting TRBD1. The CDR3 is 13 amino acids. In germline, CDR1 is GTSNPN, CDR2 SVGIG (reference sequence). With 0 bases clipped from V and 11 bases from J, the junction kept 6 bases outside the gene matches.

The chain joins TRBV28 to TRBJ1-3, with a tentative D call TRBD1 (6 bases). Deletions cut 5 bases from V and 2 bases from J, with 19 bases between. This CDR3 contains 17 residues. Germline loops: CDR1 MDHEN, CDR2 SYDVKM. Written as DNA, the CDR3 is TGTGCCAGCAGTCCGCCCCCAGGGGTCCCTCCTGGAAACACCATATATTTT. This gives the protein CASSPPPGVPPGNTIYF.

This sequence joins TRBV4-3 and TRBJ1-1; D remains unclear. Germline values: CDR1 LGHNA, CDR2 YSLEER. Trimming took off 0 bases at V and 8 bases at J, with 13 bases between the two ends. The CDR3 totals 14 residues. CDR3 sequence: CASSQEGSSLEAFF. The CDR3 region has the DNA TGCGCCAGCAGCCAAGAAGGGAGCAGTTTAGAAGCTTTCTTT.

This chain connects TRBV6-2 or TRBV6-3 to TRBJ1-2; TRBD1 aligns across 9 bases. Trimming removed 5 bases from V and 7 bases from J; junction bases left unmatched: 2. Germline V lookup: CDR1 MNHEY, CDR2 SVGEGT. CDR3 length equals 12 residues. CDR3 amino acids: CASSHRGLGYTF. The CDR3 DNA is TGTGCCAGCAGTCACAGGGGGCTTGGCTACACCTTC.

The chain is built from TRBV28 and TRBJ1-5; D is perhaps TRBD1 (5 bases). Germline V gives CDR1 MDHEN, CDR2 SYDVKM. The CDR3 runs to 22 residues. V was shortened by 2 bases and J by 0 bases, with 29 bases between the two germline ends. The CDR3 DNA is TGTGCCAGCAGTTTAAAAAGGTCAGGGAAGGTAATTTCAAATAATAGCAATCAGCCCCAGCATTTT. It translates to CASSLKRSGKVISNNSNQPQHF.

The DNA of the CDR3 is TGTGCCAGCAGCTGGTGGACATCCGCTAACTATGGCTACACCTTC. Translation: CASSWWTSANYGYTF. The chain joins TRBV5-6 to TRBJ1-2, with D possibly TRBD1 on 5 matching bases. The CDR3 length is 15 residues. V gave up 3 bases and J gave up 0 bases, with 12 bases separating them. The germline CDR1 and CDR2 sequences are SGHDT and YYEEEE.

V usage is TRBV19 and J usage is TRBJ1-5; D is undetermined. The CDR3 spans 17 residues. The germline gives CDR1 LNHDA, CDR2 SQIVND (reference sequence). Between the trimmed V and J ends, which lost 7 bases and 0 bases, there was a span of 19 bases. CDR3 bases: TGTGCCAGTACCGACCGGGCGGAAGGTTATAGCAATCAGCCCCAGCATTTT. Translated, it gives CASTDRAEGYSNQPQHF. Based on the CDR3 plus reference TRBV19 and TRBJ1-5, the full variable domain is DGGITQSPKYLFRKEGQNVTLSCEQNLNHDAMYWYRQDPGQGLRLIYYSQIVNDFQKGDIAEGYSVSREKKESFPLTVTSAQKNPTAFYLCASTDRAEGYSNQPQHFGDGTRLSIL.

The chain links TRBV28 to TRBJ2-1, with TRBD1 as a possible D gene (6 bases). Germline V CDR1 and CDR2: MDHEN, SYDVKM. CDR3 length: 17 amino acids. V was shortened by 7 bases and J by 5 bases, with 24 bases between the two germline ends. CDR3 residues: CASKVLTGRLTDNEQFF. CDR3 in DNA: TGTGCCAGCAAAGTCCTGACAGGAAGATTAACCGACAATGAGCAGTTCTTC.

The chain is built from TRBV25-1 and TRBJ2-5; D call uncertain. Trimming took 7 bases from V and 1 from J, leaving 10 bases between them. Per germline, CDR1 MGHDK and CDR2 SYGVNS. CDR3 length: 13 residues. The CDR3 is CASIAPVQETQYF. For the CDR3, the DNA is TGTGCCAGCATCGCCCCAGTCCAAGAGACCCAGTACTTC.

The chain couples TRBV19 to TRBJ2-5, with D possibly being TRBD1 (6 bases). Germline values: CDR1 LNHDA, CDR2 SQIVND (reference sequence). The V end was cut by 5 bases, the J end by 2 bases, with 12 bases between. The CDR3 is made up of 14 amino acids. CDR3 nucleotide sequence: TGTGCCAGTAGTGCTAGGACAGTACAAGAGACCCAGTACTTC. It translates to CASSARTVQETQYF. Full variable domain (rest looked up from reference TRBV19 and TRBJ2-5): DGGITQSPKYLFRKEGQNVTLSCEQNLNHDAMYWYRQDPGQGLRLIYYSQIVNDFQKGDIAEGYSVSREKKESFPLTVTSAQKNPTAFYLCASSARTVQETQYFGPGTRLLVL.

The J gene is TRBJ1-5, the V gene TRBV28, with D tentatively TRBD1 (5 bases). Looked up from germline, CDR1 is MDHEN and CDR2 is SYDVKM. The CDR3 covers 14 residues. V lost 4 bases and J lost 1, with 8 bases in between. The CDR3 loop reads CASSSQGSNQPQHF. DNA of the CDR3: TGTGCCAGCAGTTCCCAGGGAAGCAATCAGCCCCAGCATTTT.

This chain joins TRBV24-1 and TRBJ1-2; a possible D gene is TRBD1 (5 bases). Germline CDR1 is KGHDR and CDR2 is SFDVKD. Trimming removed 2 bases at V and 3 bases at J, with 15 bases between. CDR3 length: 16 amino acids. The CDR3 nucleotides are TGTGCCACCAGTGATTCCCGGACACAATTTTACTATGGCTACACCTTC. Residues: CATSDSRTQFYYGYTF.